These 10 T cell receptor beta chains originate from one sample sequenced in a study of blood T cell repertoires in COVID-19. TCRdb keeps only in-frame clones here, not all; method: immunoSEQ multiplex PCR. The sample records approximately 130,000 clones, approximately 85% being singletons. Sequencing was done on a sample of peripheral blood. The receptors were sampled from a human donor in a cohort sampled during active COVID-19.

This clone occurred once. The chain has TRBV24-1 and TRBJ2-1; 8 nucleotides agree with TRBD1. The CDR3 contains 15 residues. V gave up 5 bases and J gave up 7 bases; unmatched junction bases: 9. Per germline, CDR1 KGHDR and CDR2 SFDVKD. CDR3 DNA: TGTGCCACCAGTGTCGGGCAGGGGGCTGGTAATGAGCAGTTCTTC. Translated, it gives CATSVGQGAGNEQFF.

The V and J genes are TRBV2 and TRBJ1-5; TRBD1 matches at 7 bases. The CDR3 length is 15 residues. Trimming at V came to 4 bases and at J to 1 base, leaving 4 bases not matched to a gene. Germline V CDR1 and CDR2: SNHLY, FYNNEI. The CDR3 loop is CASSGQGFSNQPQHF. CDR3 in DNA: TGTGCCAGCAGTGGACAGGGTTTCAGCAATCAGCCCCAGCATTTT. Full variable domain (rest looked up from reference TRBV2 and TRBJ1-5): EPEVTQTPSHQVTQMGQEVILRCVPISNHLYFYWYRQILGQKVEFLVSFYNNEISEKSEIFDDQFSVERPDGSNFTLKIRSTKLEDSAMYFCASSGQGFSNQPQHFGDGTRLSIL.

V usage is TRBV11-2 and J usage is TRBJ2-5; 7 bases fit TRBD2. V lost 5 bases to trimming and J lost 5 bases; unmatched junction nucleotides: 11. Germline V gene sequence: CDR1 SGHAT, CDR2 FQNNGV. CDR3 size: 15 residues. CDR3 DNA: TGTGCCAGCAGCCACACGCAGCGGGACGGGGAGACCCAGTACTTC. It is translated as CASSHTQRDGETQYF.

This clone was seen only once. The chain couples TRBV28 to TRBJ1-1; D gene ambiguous. V lost 10 bases to trimming and J lost 4 bases, with 16 bases between them. The V gene's germline CDR1 is MDHEN and CDR2 SYDVKM. The CDR3 spans 13 residues. CDR3 sequence: CATLLNGVTEAFF. The CDR3 DNA sequence: TGTGCCACCCTATTAAACGGGGTCACTGAAGCTTTCTTT.

This chain connects TRBV28 to TRBJ1-1; D call uncertain. The germline V gene encodes CDR1 MDHEN and CDR2 SYDVKM. The CDR3 runs to 15 residues. Between the trimmed V and J ends, which lost 1 base and 1 base, there was a span of 10 bases. The CDR3 is CASSLLGGQNTEAFF. Here the CDR3 DNA reads TGTGCCAGCAGTTTATTAGGAGGGCAGAACACTGAAGCTTTCTTT.

V is TRBV14 and J is TRBJ2-1; D possibly corresponds to TRBD2 (6 bases). V was clipped by 1 base and J by 7 bases, with 8 bases between them. Germline V gene sequence: CDR1 SGHDN, CDR2 FVKESK. This CDR3 spans 13 amino acids. CDR3 sequence reads: CASSQVRGNEQFF. The CDR3 DNA follows: TGTGCCAGCAGCCAAGTTCGGGGGAATGAGCAGTTCTTC.

There are a few counts of this clone. V usage is TRBV5-4 and J usage is TRBJ2-2, with 7 bases aligning to TRBD1. V shed 4 bases and J 0 bases; nucleotides not matched to a gene: 3. The CDR3 covers 15 residues. Per the germline V gene, CDR1 is SGHNT and CDR2 is YYREEE (reference sequence). The CDR3 sequence: CASSPGQANTGELFF. As DNA, the CDR3 is TGTGCCAGCAGCCCCGGACAGGCGAACACCGGGGAGCTGTTTTTT.

The J gene is TRBJ2-3, the V gene TRBV7-3; 7 bases line up with TRBD2. The CDR3 covers 16 residues. After removal of 1 base from V and 2 bases from J, the junction contained 6 bases not matched to a gene. Germline V lookup: CDR1 SGHTA, CDR2 FQGTGA. CDR3 coding DNA: TGTGCCAGCAGCTTAAACCGCGGGGGAGCCACAGATACGCAGTATTTT. It translates to CASSLNRGGATDTQYF.

The rearrangement uses TRBV7-2 and TRBJ2-1; the D gene is possibly TRBD2 (7 bases). The V gene lost 3 bases and the J gene lost 5 bases, with 26 bases spanning the gap. CDR1 is SGHTA and CDR2 is FQGNSA in the germline V gene. The CDR3 is 19 residues long. For the CDR3, the DNA is TGTGCCAGCAGCTTGCCTGGGGCTAGGGGGGGGGCCGGGGACAATGAGCAGTTCTTC. Translation gives CASSLPGARGGAGDNEQFF.

V and J are TRBV29-1 and TRBJ1-1, with TRBD1 matching over 10 bases. With V trimmed by 5 bases and J by 7 bases, 7 bases remained unmatched. Germline CDR1 and CDR2: SQVTM and ANQGSEA. The CDR3 spans 13 residues. Written as DNA, the CDR3 is TGCAGCGTTACTGACAGGGGGCTTAATGAAGCTTTCTTT. It encodes CSVTDRGLNEAFF. The full variable domain, in which reference TRBV29-1 and TRBJ1-1 provide the parts outside the CDR3, is SAVISQKPSRDICQRGTSLTIQCQVDSQVTMMFWYRQQPGQSLTLIATANQGSEATYESGFVIDKFPISRPNLTFSTLTVSNMSPEDSSIYLCSVTDRGLNEAFFGQGTRLTVV.